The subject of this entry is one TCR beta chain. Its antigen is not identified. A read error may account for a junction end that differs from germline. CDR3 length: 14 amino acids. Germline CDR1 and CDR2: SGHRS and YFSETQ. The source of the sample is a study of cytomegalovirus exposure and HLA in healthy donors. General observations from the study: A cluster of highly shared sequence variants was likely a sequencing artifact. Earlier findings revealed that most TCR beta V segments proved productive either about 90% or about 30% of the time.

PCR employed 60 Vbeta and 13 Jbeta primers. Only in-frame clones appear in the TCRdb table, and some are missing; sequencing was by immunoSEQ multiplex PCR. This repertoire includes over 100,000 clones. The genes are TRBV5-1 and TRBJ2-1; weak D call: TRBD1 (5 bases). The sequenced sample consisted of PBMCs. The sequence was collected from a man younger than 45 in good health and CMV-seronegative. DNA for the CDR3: TGCGCCAGCACGCAGGGTCTAGTCTACGATGAGCAGTTCTTC. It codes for CASTQGLVYDEQFF.